Following are 13 T cell receptor beta chains from one sample sequenced in a study of blood T cell repertoires in COVID-19. Libraries were prepared by immunoSEQ multiplex PCR; TCRdb keeps only in-frame clonotypes and omits some of them. Among 170,000 or so clones, about 87% were seen once, and the ten largest hold 0.45% to 0.6%. Sequencing was carried out using peripheral blood. Every receptor here comes from a man aged 55 to 69 with COVID-19, enrolled during active disease.

V gene TRBV9 combines with J gene TRBJ2-5; 9 nucleotides align to TRBD2. The germline gives CDR1 SGDLS, CDR2 YYNGEE. With V trimmed by 3 bases and J by 1 base, 1 base remained unmatched. The CDR3 loop spans 14 amino acids. The CDR3 DNA reads as TGTGCCAGCAGCGGCGGGGGGGCCCAAGAGACCCAGTACTTC. Protein product: CASSGGGAQETQYF. Together with reference TRBV9 and TRBJ2-5, the CDR3 gives the full variable domain: DSGVTQTPKHLITATGQRVTLRCSPRSGDLSVYWYQQSLDQGLQFLIQYYNGEERAKGNILERFSAQQFPDLHSELNLSSLELGDSALYFCASSGGGAQETQYFGPGTRLLVL.

The chain recombines TRBV6-2 or TRBV6-3 with TRBJ2-7, with TRBD2 identical over 10 bases. CDR3 length equals 15 residues. The germline V gene has CDR1 MNHEY and CDR2 SVGEGT. J lost 0 bases, V lost 4 bases, and 3 bases had no gene match. The CDR3 nucleotides read TGTGCCAGCAGTTCGCTAGCGGGGGCCTCCTACGAGCAGTACTTC. Translating it yields CASSSLAGASYEQYF.

This clone was recorded once. This chain joins TRBV2 and TRBJ1-2; D call uncertain. This CDR3 has 14 amino acids. The V gene lost 6 bases and the J gene lost 1 base, with 12 bases spanning the gap. Looked up from germline, CDR1 is SNHLY and CDR2 is FYNNEI. This CDR3 is CASRGTAVNYGYTF. As DNA, the CDR3 is TGTGCCAGCAGAGGAACCGCGGTTAACTATGGCTACACCTTC.

This rearrangement joins TRBV15 to TRBJ2-1, with D maybe TRBD2 (7 bases). The CDR3 spans 15 residues. The V end lost 5 bases, the J end lost 1 base, and 12 bases lay between the germline ends. Germline CDR1 reads LNHNV; CDR2 reads YYDKDF (reference sequence). CDR3 sequence: CATSPRGGSYNEQFF. CDR3 coding DNA: TGTGCCACCAGCCCGAGGGGGGGATCCTACAATGAGCAGTTCTTC.

The chain recombines TRBV19 with TRBJ1-2, with 10 bases matching TRBD1. The CDR3 is made up of 15 amino acids. The junction had 5 bases not matched to a gene; V was cut back by 4 bases and J by 3 bases. Germline CDR1 reads LNHDA; CDR2 reads SQIVND (reference sequence). As DNA, the CDR3 is TGTGCCAGTAGTACCAGGGACAGGGGTGACTATGGCTACACCTTC. Translating it yields CASSTRDRGDYGYTF.

The chain couples TRBV6-2 or TRBV6-3 to TRBJ1-2, with 8 nucleotides matching TRBD1. The length of the CDR3 is 14 residues. Germline V gene data show CDR1 as MNHEY and CDR2 as SVGEGT. J was trimmed by 7 bases and V by 4 bases; bases with no gene match: 8. CDR3 sequence (DNA): TGTGCCAGCAGTTCCCGGGACAGGACCCGTGGCTACACCTTC. Translation gives CASSSRDRTRGYTF.

The chain links TRBV2 to TRBJ2-5, with 9 nucleotides matching TRBD2. V shed 5 bases and J 4 bases; nucleotides not matched to a gene: 2. Germline V gene sequence: CDR1 SNHLY, CDR2 FYNNEI. There are 13 residues in the CDR3. The DNA of the CDR3 is TGTGCCAGCAGTAGGCGGGAGGGAGAGACCCAGTACTTC. It is translated as CASSRREGETQYF.

The genes are TRBV9 and TRBJ1-2, with D uncertain. Germline V gene data show CDR1 as SGDLS and CDR2 as YYNGEE. The CDR3 has 15 amino acids. The V and J ends lost 4 bases and 2 bases respectively, with 15 bases between them. The CDR3 DNA follows: TGTGCCAGCAGCCCCCGACGGGATGCGAACTATGGCTACACCTTC. Its translation: CASSPRRDANYGYTF.

The chain carries TRBV6-5 and TRBJ2-6; TRBD2 might be the D (6 bases). The CDR3 is 14 amino acids. Germline V gene sequence: CDR1 MNHEY, CDR2 SVGAGI. V shed 7 bases and J shed 0 bases, with 7 bases lying between them. CDR3 sequence (DNA): TGTGCCAGCACGGGACTCTCTGGGGCCAACGTCCTGACTTTC. Its protein is CASTGLSGANVLTF.

This CDR3 reads CASSYGTARTDTQYF. The CDR3 bases are TGTGCCAGCAGTTACGGGACAGCCCGCACAGATACGCAGTATTTT. V is TRBV6-5 and J is TRBJ2-3, with TRBD1 matching over 7 bases. CDR1 MNHEY and CDR2 SVGAGI come from the germline V gene. J gave up 1 base and V 2 bases, and 3 bases lay outside the gene matches. This CDR3 comprises 15 residues.

This chain connects TRBV5-8 to TRBJ2-5; the D gene is possibly TRBD2 (5 bases). Germline V lookup: CDR1 SGHTS, CDR2 YDEGEE. The CDR3 extends over 15 amino acids. Trimming cost V 2 bases and J 2 bases, with 13 bases left between them. CDR3 protein: CASSFGLFSQETQYF. DNA for the CDR3: TGTGCCAGCAGCTTCGGACTGTTCAGTCAAGAGACCCAGTACTTC.

The rearrangement links TRBV2 to TRBJ2-3; 7 positions match TRBD1. The V gene's germline CDR1 is SNHLY and CDR2 FYNNEI. CDR3 length: 15 residues. The V segment lost 8 bases and the J segment 6 bases; nucleotides outside the gene matches: 14. The CDR3 DNA reads as TGTGCCAGCCGAAGACAGGGTAACAGCAGGGATACGCAGTATTTT. The encoded protein is CASRRQGNSRDTQYF.

This clone was seen just once. The V gene is TRBV5-8, the J gene TRBJ2-5; D call uncertain. Germline V gene data show CDR1 as SGHTS and CDR2 as YDEGEE. Trimming took 5 bases from V and 5 from J, leaving 10 bases between them. The CDR3 length is 12 residues. CDR3 in DNA: TGTGCCAGCAGGCAAACTTCGGAGACCCAGTACTTC. Its protein product is CASRQTSETQYF.